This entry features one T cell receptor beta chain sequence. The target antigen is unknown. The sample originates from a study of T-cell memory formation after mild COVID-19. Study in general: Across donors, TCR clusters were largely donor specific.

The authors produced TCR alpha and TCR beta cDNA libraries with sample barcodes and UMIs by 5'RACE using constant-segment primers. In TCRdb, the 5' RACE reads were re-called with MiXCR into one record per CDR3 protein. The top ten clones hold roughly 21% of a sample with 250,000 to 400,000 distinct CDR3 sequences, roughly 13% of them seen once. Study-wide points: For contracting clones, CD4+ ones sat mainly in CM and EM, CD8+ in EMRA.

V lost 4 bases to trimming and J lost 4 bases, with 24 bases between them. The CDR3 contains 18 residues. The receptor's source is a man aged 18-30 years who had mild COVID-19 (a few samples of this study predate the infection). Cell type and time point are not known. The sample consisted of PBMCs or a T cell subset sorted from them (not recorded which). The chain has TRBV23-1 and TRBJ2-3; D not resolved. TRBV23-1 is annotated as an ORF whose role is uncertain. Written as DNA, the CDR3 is TGCGCCAGCAGTCGCGCCCCCTCGGCTCCCACAGACGCAGATACGCAGTATTTT. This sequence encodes CASSRAPSAPTDADTQYF.